A single sample is the source of the 30 T cell receptor beta chains below, sequenced in a study of T cell responses to AZD1222 COVID-19 vaccine. Data came from immunoSEQ multiplex PCR; TCRdb stores just in-frame clones and leaves some out. The repertoire has some 120,000 clones, about 89% of them found once; the top ten carry 11%. This material consisted of peripheral blood, taken on day 0 of MenACWY control vaccination. All receptors come from an adult in good health.

This chain joins TRBV4-1 and TRBJ1-4; D not certain. The CDR3 is 15 amino acids. The V gene lost 0 bases and the J gene lost 10 bases, with 15 bases spanning the gap. Per germline, CDR1 MGHRA and CDR2 YSYEKL. This CDR3 reads CASSQDGNSIGKLFF. CDR3 DNA: TGCGCCAGCAGCCAAGACGGAAACTCAATAGGAAAACTGTTTTTT.

V is TRBV5-1 and J is TRBJ1-1, with 7 bases lining up with TRBD1. The trim removed 3 bases at V and 4 bases at J, leaving 6 bases unmatched. Germline V CDR1 and CDR2: SGHRS, YFSETQ. This CDR3 spans 14 amino acids. CDR3 protein: CASSSQGVGTEAFF. CDR3 nucleotide sequence: TGCGCCAGCAGCTCCCAGGGGGTTGGCACTGAAGCTTTCTTT.

The chain links TRBV7-9 to TRBJ1-1, with 9 bases identical to TRBD1. CDR3 size: 15 residues. With 5 bases clipped from V and 3 bases from J, the junction kept 7 bases outside the gene matches. Germline V lookup: CDR1 SEHNR, CDR2 FQNEAQ (reference sequence). CDR3 amino acids: CASSQQTGGYTEAFF. CDR3 coding DNA: TGTGCCAGCAGCCAACAAACAGGGGGCTACACTGAAGCTTTCTTT.

This chain links TRBV6-5 with TRBJ1-3, with D possibly TRBD1 on 5 matching bases. V was cut by 0 bases and J by 2 bases, with 11 bases left in between. Germline CDR1 and CDR2: MNHEY and SVGAGI. This CDR3 has 16 residues. CDR3 nucleotide sequence: TGTGCCAGCAGTTACTCGAGATGGGGCACTGGAAACACCATATATTTT. Translating it yields CASSYSRWGTGNTIYF.

The chain employs TRBV12-3 or TRBV12-4 and TRBJ1-1, with a possible D match to TRBD1 (6 bases). The CDR3 runs to 12 residues. Trimming shortened V by 5 bases and J by 6 bases, and 10 bases separated the two germline ends. CDR3 bases: TGTGCCAGCAGTACAGGGAGGGCTGAAGCTTTCTTT. Its translation: CASSTGRAEAFF.

This rearrangement joins TRBV5-1 to TRBJ1-1; 9 bases map to TRBD1. Losses at the gene ends were 4 bases for V and 3 bases for J; bases not matched to a gene: 7. The CDR3 spans 15 residues. In germline, CDR1 is SGHRS, CDR2 YFSETQ. CDR3 nucleotides: TGCGCCAGCAGCACCCCCGGGACAGGGTACACTGAAGCTTTCTTT. Translated, it gives CASSTPGTGYTEAFF.

The V call is TRBV12-5, the J call TRBJ1-2, with D possibly matching TRBD1 (6 bases). V was cut by 2 bases and J by 8 bases, with 15 bases left in between. Germline assignment: CDR1 LGHNT and CDR2 FRNRAP. The CDR3 has 14 residues. CDR3 DNA sequence: TGTGCTAGTGGTTTGTCAGGGGAGTTCAGAGGCTACACCTTC. As protein: CASGLSGEFRGYTF.

CDR3 amino acids: CASSLGAMSHYGYTF. The CDR3 DNA reads TGTGCCAGCAGCTTAGGAGCAATGTCTCACTATGGCTACACCTTC. The V gene is TRBV7-2, the J gene TRBJ1-2; D gene unclear. Germline V gives CDR1 SGHTA, CDR2 FQGNSA. CDR3 length: 15 residues. V lost 1 base to trimming and J lost 3 bases, with 12 bases between them.

CDR3 loop: CASSRNRDYPTGELFF. The DNA of the CDR3 is TGTGCCAGCAGTCGAAACCGGGACTACCCCACCGGGGAGCTGTTTTTT. The chain uses TRBV11-2 and TRBJ2-2; 7 bases map to TRBD2. The CDR3 runs to 16 residues. Germline trimming cut 6 bases from V and 4 bases from J; bases unmatched to any gene: 11. Looked up from germline, CDR1 is SGHAT and CDR2 is FQNNGV.

The chain uses TRBV7-2 and TRBJ2-7; a possible D gene is TRBD1 (5 bases). The CDR3 runs 14 residues. CDR1 SGHTA and CDR2 FQGNSA come from the germline V gene. The V gene lost 1 base and the J gene lost 0 bases, with 7 bases spanning the gap. CDR3 residues: CASSLDQGSYEQYF. The CDR3 bases are TGTGCCAGCAGCTTAGACCAGGGCTCCTACGAGCAGTACTTC.

The V gene is TRBV9, the J gene TRBJ1-4; D is undetermined. CDR1 and CDR2 (germline): SGDLS, YYNGEE. This CDR3 is built from 14 residues. The V end was cut by 0 bases, the J end by 5 bases, with 8 bases between. Here the CDR3 DNA reads TGTGCCAGCAGCGTAGAGGCAATCAATGAAAAACTGTTTTTT. The encoded protein is CASSVEAINEKLFF.

This clone appeared a few times. The gene calls are TRBV6-1 and TRBJ2-7; the D is unclear. V lost 2 bases and J 4 bases, leaving 3 bases between the germline ends. CDR1 and CDR2 from the germline V gene are MNHNS and SASEGT. This CDR3 has 11 amino acids. The CDR3 region is CASSEFYEQYF. The DNA for the CDR3 is TGTGCCAGCAGTGAATTTTACGAGCAGTACTTC.

The chain links TRBV6-6 to TRBJ2-7, with D tentatively TRBD2 (6 bases). CDR1 and CDR2 from the germline V gene are MNHNY and SVGAGI (reference sequence). The CDR3 runs to 10 residues. Deletions cut 10 bases from V and 4 bases from J, with 8 bases between. CDR3 protein: CATRDYEQYF. DNA for the CDR3: TGTGCCACGCGGGATTACGAGCAGTACTTC.

This chain uses TRBV27 with TRBJ2-1; a possible D gene is TRBD2 (5 bases). Trimming pared 4 bases from V and 10 bases from J, leaving 17 bases between. The CDR3 is made up of 14 amino acids. From germline, CDR1 is MNHEY and CDR2 SMNVEV (reference sequence). As DNA, the CDR3 is TGTGCCAGCAGTTCCCCGGGGTTAGCTGGGGAGCAGTTCTTC. It specifies CASSSPGLAGEQFF.

The CDR3 here is CASSPSPQVLADEQFF. CDR3 bases: TGTGCCAGCAGCCCCTCCCCGCAGGTGCTAGCTGATGAGCAGTTCTTC. The genes are TRBV7-9 and TRBJ2-1, with D maybe TRBD2 (5 bases). From germline, CDR1 is SEHNR and CDR2 FQNEAQ (reference sequence). The CDR3 is 16 amino acids. V was cut by 5 bases and J by 8 bases, with 22 bases left in between.

DNA for the CDR3: TGTGCCAGCAGCCAGACGGTGGGGACCCAGTACTTC. Amino acid sequence: CASSQTVGTQYF. The chain couples TRBV11-2 to TRBJ2-5, with D hard to call. Germline CDR1 SGHAT, CDR2 FQNNGV. CDR3 length: 12 residues. The V end lost 5 bases, the J end lost 7 bases, and 11 bases lay between the germline ends.

The chain has TRBV7-9 and TRBJ2-7; 7 bases align to TRBD2. CDR1 is SEHNR, CDR2 FQNEAQ, per germline (reference sequence). V gave up 5 bases and J gave up 3 bases; unmatched junction bases: 7. The CDR3 loop spans 14 amino acids. The CDR3 loop reads CASSPTSVHYEQYF. CDR3 DNA sequence: TGTGCCAGCAGCCCCACTAGCGTTCACTACGAGCAGTACTTC.

V is TRBV19 and J is TRBJ1-4, with D possibly being TRBD1 (5 bases). CDR1 and CDR2 from the germline V gene are LNHDA and SQIVND (reference sequence). The CDR3 is 14 amino acids. Trimming took 6 bases from V and 5 from J, leaving 13 bases between them. CDR3 sequence: CASSPVRENEKLFF. CDR3 DNA sequence: TGTGCCAGTAGCCCTGTCAGGGAGAATGAAAAACTGTTTTTT.

The chain has TRBV7-5 and TRBJ2-7; the table assigns TRBD1, which was not confirmed against the DNA. TRBV7-5 is classified as a pseudogene. The CDR3 covers 18 residues. The CDR3, as DNA: TGTGCCAGAAGCTTTCCCGGGACAGGGGTCTTTCACTCCTACGAGCAGTACTTC. Amino acid sequence: CARSFPGTGVFHSYEQYF.

The chain uses TRBV10-3 and TRBJ2-2, with TRBD2 matching over 7 bases. J was trimmed by 3 bases and V by 7 bases; bases with no gene match: 5. Germline CDR1 is ENHRY and CDR2 is SYGVKD. CDR3 length: 14 amino acids. The CDR3 sequence is CAIKRLADTGELFF. DNA for the CDR3: TGTGCCATCAAACGACTAGCAGACACCGGGGAGCTGTTTTTT.

The V call is TRBV5-6, the J call TRBJ2-7; 11 nucleotides agree with TRBD1. CDR3 length equals 15 residues. V lost 0 bases and J lost 5; bases outside the gene matches: 4. Germline V CDR1 and CDR2: SGHDT, YYEEEE. The CDR3 nucleotides read TGTGCCAGCAGCTTGGGGACAGGGGGCATCCACGAGCAGTACTTC. It yields the protein CASSLGTGGIHEQYF.

Here the CDR3 reads CASSEGPSGTSGSLSNEQFF. DNA of the CDR3: TGTGCCAGCAGTGAAGGCCCCTCCGGGACTAGCGGGAGTTTAAGCAATGAGCAGTTCTTC. This chain links TRBV6-1 with TRBJ2-1; 14 nucleotides line up with TRBD2. The germline V gene has CDR1 MNHNS and CDR2 SASEGT. This CDR3 comprises 20 residues. With 1 base clipped from V and 6 bases from J, the junction kept 14 bases outside the gene matches.

This clone was seen a single time. This chain uses TRBV27 with TRBJ2-7, with TRBD1 matching over 8 bases. Trimming took 0 bases from V and 6 from J; bases not matched to a gene: 10. This CDR3 is 16 amino acids long. Germline CDR1 MNHEY, CDR2 SMNVEV (reference sequence). The CDR3 protein is CASSLSVGQGFSEQYF. CDR3 DNA: TGTGCCAGCAGTTTATCGGTCGGACAGGGTTTCTCCGAGCAGTACTTC.

V is TRBV5-4 and J is TRBJ1-2; D gene ambiguous. The V end lost 0 bases, the J end lost 2 bases, and 8 bases lay between the germline ends. The CDR3 is 14 amino acids. Germline CDR1 and CDR2: SGHNT and YYREEE (reference sequence). The CDR3 DNA reads TGTGCCAGCAGCTTGGACAGCTTAAACTATGGCTACACCTTC. Residues: CASSLDSLNYGYTF.

The chain uses TRBV5-5 and TRBJ2-5; D is perhaps TRBD1 or TRBD2 (6 bases each). The CDR3 runs to 14 residues. Deletions cut 2 bases from V and 5 bases from J, with 13 bases between. CDR1 and CDR2 from the germline V gene are SGHKS and YYEKEE (reference sequence). Here the CDR3 reads CASSFVGGSETQYF. The CDR3 coding sequence is TGTGCCAGCAGCTTTGTCGGGGGCTCGGAGACCCAGTACTTC.

This clone was detected a few times. The CDR3 DNA follows: TGCAGCGTTGCCCGGGACACGGATGGCTACACCTTC. This translates into CSVARDTDGYTF. This sequence joins TRBV29-1 and TRBJ1-2, with a possible D match to TRBD1 (6 bases). Germline V gene lookup returns CDR1 SQVTM and CDR2 ANQGSEA. Between the trimmed V and J ends, which lost 4 bases and 6 bases, there was a span of 12 bases. There are 12 residues in the CDR3.

The chain combines TRBV30 with TRBJ1-1, with a possible D match to TRBD1 (6 bases). Germline V gene data show CDR1 as GTSNPN and CDR2 as SVGIG (reference sequence). V was cut by 2 bases and J by 3 bases, with 10 bases left in between. This CDR3 spans 13 amino acids. The CDR3 nucleotides read TGTGCCTGGAGTTCCAGGGGAGACACTGAAGCTTTCTTT. As protein: CAWSSRGDTEAFF.

The V gene is TRBV2, the J gene TRBJ2-1; the match to TRBD2 covers 7 bases. This CDR3 spans 15 amino acids. V lost 5 bases, J lost 2 bases, and 6 bases stayed unmatched. The germline V gene encodes CDR1 SNHLY and CDR2 FYNNEI. The DNA of the CDR3 is TGTGCCAGCAGTCGGGACTACTCCCCCTACAATGAGCAGTTCTTC. It translates to CASSRDYSPYNEQFF.

V usage is TRBV5-8 and J usage is TRBJ2-3; D is possibly TRBD2 (6 bases). The germline V and J ends were trimmed by 4 bases and 0 bases, with 15 bases remaining between them. The germline CDR1 and CDR2 sequences are SGHTS and YDEGEE. This CDR3 comprises 16 residues. CDR3 DNA: TGTGCCAGCAGCGAAGGGACTGACAGCAGCACAGATACGCAGTATTTT. It is translated as CASSEGTDSSTDTQYF.

V usage is TRBV11-2 and J usage is TRBJ1-6; D is possibly TRBD1 (5 bases). The CDR3 consists of 15 residues. The germline V gene has CDR1 SGHAT and CDR2 FQNNGV. V was pared by 5 bases and J by 7 bases, with 15 bases between. The CDR3 region has the DNA TGTGCCAGCAGCACAACCGGGGGTTCAAATTCACCCCTCCACTTT. Encoded protein: CASSTTGGSNSPLHF.